This is a list of T cell receptor beta chains from one sample in a study of T cells in Graves' hyperthyroidism and ophthalmopathy. One entry per CDR3 protein, called by TCRdb with MiXCR from the multiplex PCR reads. Of around 300,000 distinct CDR3 sequences listed, 12% to 15% were seen once; the top ten hold roughly 30%. The sample comprised blood. All receptors derive from a woman aged 50 to 60 with Graves' hyperthyroidism that later progressed to Graves' ophthalmopathy. Both conserved end residues are part of each CDR3. Fields, in order: CDR3 length, clone size, D gene, J gene, V gene, CDR3 DNA, CDR3 protein. D genes are given only for firm matches. Some rows mark clone size as missing; the rest say once, few, many or name a class of expanded clone.

15,many,NA,TRBJ2-7,TRBV2,TGTGCCAGCAGTGTCGGTAGCAGCCTCTCTTACGAGCAGTACTTC,CASSVGSSLSYEQYF
17,many,TRBD1,TRBJ2-1,TRBV20-1,TGCAGTGCTAGGAAAAGCACGAGGGACAGCTCCTACAATGAGCAGTTCTTC,CSARKSTRDSSYNEQFF
12,many,NA,TRBJ2-1,TRBV6-1,TGTGCCAGCAGTGAGTTACGGAATGAGCAGTTCTTC,CASSELRNEQFF
15,many,NA,TRBJ2-1,TRBV20-1,TGCAGTGCAGAAAGCCCAACGAGCAGAAACAATGAGCAGTTCTTC,CSAESPTSRNNEQFF
11,many,NA,TRBJ2-1,TRBV30,TGTGCCTGGACGGAGAACAATGAGCAGTTCTTC,CAWTENNEQFF
14,NA,NA,TRBJ1-1,TRBV27,TGTGCCAGCAGTTTACCGGGCCGTTACACTGAAGCTTTCTTT,CASSLPGRYTEAFF
13,many,NA,TRBJ1-1,TRBV3-1,TGTGCCAGCAGCCACAAGGGGAACACTGAAGCTTTCTTT,CASSHKGNTEAFF
16,many,NA,TRBJ1-1,TRBV5-5,TGTGCCAGCAGCCCCGGGGGGGATCTTATGAACACTGAAGCTTTCTTT,CASSPGGDLMNTEAFF
12,NA,NA,TRBJ2-7,TRBV27,TGTGCCAGCAGTTCACAGGGAATATGGCAGTACTTC,CASSSQGIWQYF
15,many,TRBD1,TRBJ2-6,TRBV27,TGTGCCAGCAGTTGGACAGGGGCCGGGGCCAACGTCCTGACTTTC,CASSWTGAGANVLTF
17,many,TRBD2,TRBJ2-1,TRBV12-3/TRBV12-4,TGTGCCAGCAGTCCCTACTCCGGGACTAGCCACATCAATGAGCAGTTCTTC,CASSPYSGTSHINEQFF
11,many,NA,TRBJ2-1,TRBV11-2,TGTGCCAGCAGCCAGGGTAATGAGCAGTTCTTC,CASSQGNEQFF
12,many,NA,TRBJ2-1,TRBV27,TGTGCCAGCAGTTCGAGCCCCAATGAGCAGTTCTTC,CASSSSPNEQFF
15,few,NA,TRBJ2-5,TRBV7-6,TGTGCCAGCAGCTTACCGGGTTCGGTGCGAGAGACCCAGTACTTC,CASSLPGSVRETQYF
15,few,NA,TRBJ1-2,TRBV19,TGTGCCAGTAGTAGTACACCGGGAGCCCGCTATGGCTACACCTTC,CASSSTPGARYGYTF
13,NA,NA,TRBJ1-5,TRBV5-6,TGTGCCAGCAGCTTTAGGCCTGATCAGCCCCAGCATTTT,CASSFRPDQPQHF
14,NA,TRBD2,TRBJ2-5,TRBV20-1,TGCAGTGCCCCCCCAAGCGGGAGTGGAGAGACCCAGTACTTC,CSAPPSGSGETQYF
13,many,NA,TRBJ1-5,TRBV7-9,TGTGCCAGCAGCTTAGGGGGGGATCAGCCCCAGCATTTT,CASSLGGDQPQHF
13,NA,NA,TRBJ2-1,TRBV2,TGTGCCAGCAGTCTGTTTTTGGTGGGTGAGCAGTTCTTC,CASSLFLVGEQFF
16,NA,TRBD1,TRBJ1-2,TRBV13,TGTGCCAGCAGCTTAGGGGGACAGGGGGCGAACTATGGCTACACCTTC,CASSLGGQGANYGYTF